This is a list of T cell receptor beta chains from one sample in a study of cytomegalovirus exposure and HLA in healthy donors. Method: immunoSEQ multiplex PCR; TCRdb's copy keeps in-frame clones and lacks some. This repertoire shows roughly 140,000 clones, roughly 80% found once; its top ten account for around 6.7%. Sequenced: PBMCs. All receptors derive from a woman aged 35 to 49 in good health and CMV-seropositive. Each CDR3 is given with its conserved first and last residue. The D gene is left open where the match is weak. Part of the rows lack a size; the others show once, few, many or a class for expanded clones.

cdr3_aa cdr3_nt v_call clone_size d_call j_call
CASSQRGRTNTEAFF TGTGCCAGCAGCCAAAGGGGGCGGACGAACACTGAAGCTTTCTTT TRBV14 once TRBD1 TRBJ1-1
CAWGGGGGYQYNEQFF TGTGCCTGGGGAGGAGGGGGGGGTTATCAATACAATGAGCAGTTCTTC TRBV30 . . TRBJ2-1
CASSFDRDHGYTF TGTGCCAGCAGCTTCGACAGGGACCATGGCTACACCTTC TRBV7-9 few TRBD1 TRBJ1-2
CASSQSGGKMGTEAFF TGTGCCAGCAGCCAATCAGGGGGGAAAATGGGGACTGAAGCTTTCTTT TRBV4-2 few TRBD1 TRBJ1-1
CASSGGLGLSYNEQFF TGTGCCAGCAGCGGGGGACTCGGACTATCCTACAATGAGCAGTTCTTC TRBV9 few . TRBJ2-1
CASSPLLGGYTF TGTGCCAGCTCACCTCTTCTAGGAGGCTACACCTTC TRBV18 . . TRBJ1-2
CASSLAGGGSYNEQFF TGTGCCAGCAGCCTGGCGGGGGGAGGCTCCTACAATGAGCAGTTCTTC TRBV7-3 . TRBD2 TRBJ2-1
CASSSVAGSLSRINQPQHF TGTGCCAGCAGCTCCGTAGCGGGTTCGCTTTCTAGAATCAATCAGCCCCAGCATTTT TRBV7-2 few . TRBJ1-5
CASSKDVSSAYNEQFF TGTGCCAGCAGTAAAGACGTGTCGAGTGCCTACAATGAGCAGTTCTTC TRBV2 few . TRBJ2-1
CASSLMGRSAFF TGTGCCAGCAGCTTGATGGGGAGGTCGGCTTTCTTT TRBV5-4 . . TRBJ1-1
CASSEGGGAVTQYF TGTGCCAGCAGTGAGGGCGGGGGGGCCGTGACCCAGTACTTC TRBV6-1 . TRBD2 TRBJ2-5
CASSLGAGTGDEQYF TGTGCCAGCAGCTTGGGGGCCGGTACAGGGGACGAGCAGTACTTC TRBV5-5 . TRBD1 TRBJ2-7
CASSPKTRGEQYF TGTGCCAGCAGTCCCAAGACCAGAGGCGAGCAGTACTTC TRBV27 once . TRBJ2-7
CASSNIGGYGANVLTF TGTGCCAGCAGCAATATAGGGGGTTATGGGGCCAACGTCCTGACTTTC TRBV7-9 . . TRBJ2-6
CASRTQGPPLHF TGTGCCAGCAGGACACAGGGGCCGCCCCTCCACTTT TRBV6-1 . TRBD1 TRBJ1-6
CASSSREGADRGSTEAFF TGTGCCAGTAGTTCACGGGAGGGGGCGGACAGGGGATCCACTGAAGCTTTCTTT TRBV19 . TRBD1 TRBJ1-1
CASDRTEAFF TGTGCCAGTGACAGGACTGAAGCTTTCTTT TRBV6-5 . . TRBJ1-1
CASSPQGLTYNEQFF TGTGCCAGCAGCCCACAGGGGCTCACCTACAATGAGCAGTTCTTC TRBV11-2 . TRBD1 TRBJ2-1
CASHGGPYEQYF TGTGCCAGCCATGGGGGCCCCTACGAGCAGTACTTC TRBV28 . . TRBJ2-7
CASSLPFEQGLAEQYF TGTGCCAGCAGCTTGCCTTTTGAACAGGGATTGGCCGAGCAGTACTTC TRBV7-3 few . TRBJ2-7
CSVEDWLGRDYGYTF TGCAGCGTTGAAGATTGGTTGGGCAGGGACTATGGCTACACCTTC TRBV29-1 . . TRBJ1-2
CASSLDGGPYEQYF TGTGCCAGCAGCTTGGACGGGGGGCCCTACGAGCAGTACTTC TRBV5-4 once . TRBJ2-7
CASSEGRANTGELFF TGTGCCAGCAGTGAGGGCAGAGCGAACACCGGGGAGCTGTTTTTT TRBV2 . . TRBJ2-2
CASSYMGTSSQPQHF TGCGCCAGCAGCTATATGGGCACCTCTTCGCAGCCCCAGCATTTT TRBV5-1 . . TRBJ1-5
CASSILRGNEAFF TGTGCCAGTAGTATTCTGAGAGGTAATGAAGCTTTCTTT TRBV19 . . TRBJ1-1
CASSLGDSGENGYTF TGTGCCAGCAGCTTAGGGGACAGTGGTGAGAATGGCTACACCTTC TRBV7-9 . TRBD1 TRBJ1-2
CASSEERAMNTEAFF TGTGCCAGCAGTGAAGAGAGGGCTATGAACACTGAAGCTTTCTTT TRBV2 . . TRBJ1-1
CASSLDPLALETDTQYF TGTGCCAGCAGCTTAGATCCGTTAGCTTTAGAAACAGATACGCAGTATTTT TRBV7-9 . . TRBJ2-3
CASRRGLAGWETQYF TGTGCCAGCAGGCGGGGACTAGCGGGATGGGAGACCCAGTACTTC TRBV7-2 . TRBD2 TRBJ2-5
CASSELTGGETQYF TGTGCCAGCAGTGAACTGACGGGAGGGGAGACCCAGTACTTC TRBV2 . TRBD2 TRBJ2-5
CATSRDRDQPQHF TGTGCCACCAGCAGAGATCGGGATCAGCCCCAGCATTTT TRBV15 once . TRBJ1-5
CASSRDRATSPLHF TGTGCCAGCAGCCGAGACAGGGCGACTTCACCCCTCCACTTT TRBV6-5 . TRBD1 TRBJ1-6
CASKTAEGLDGYTF TGTGCCAGCAAGACTGCGGAGGGGTTGGATGGCTACACCTTC TRBV2 . . TRBJ1-2
CAISELAANTGELFF TGTGCCATCAGTGAGTTAGCGGCGAACACCGGGGAGCTGTTTTTT TRBV10-3 . . TRBJ2-2
CASSHWTGTQNADEKLFF TGCGCCAGCAGCCACTGGACAGGGACCCAGAACGCAGATGAAAAACTGTTTTTT TRBV5-1 . TRBD1 TRBJ1-4
CASSLAGGTSGGAFEQFF TGTGCCAGCAGCTTAGCCGGAGGGACTAGCGGGGGGGCCTTTGAGCAGTTCTTC TRBV7-6 . TRBD2 TRBJ2-1
CASSQAYPREQYF TGTGCCAGCAGCCAAGCGTACCCTCGGGAGCAGTACTTC TRBV14 . . TRBJ2-7
CASSLVRGHEQYF TGTGCCAGCAGCTTAGTCAGGGGGCACGAGCAGTACTTC TRBV7-9 . TRBD1 TRBJ2-7
CASSEQGSGANVLTF TGTGCCAGCAGTGAACAGGGTTCTGGGGCCAACGTCCTGACTTTC TRBV6-1 . . TRBJ2-6
CASSPLTGRYSNQPQHF TGTGCCAGCAGCCCCCTGACAGGGAGGTATAGCAATCAGCCCCAGCATTTT TRBV7-2 . TRBD1 TRBJ1-5
CASSVGGSAGATEAFF TGTGCCAGCAGCGTAGGGGGCTCCGCAGGGGCCACTGAAGCTTTCTTT TRBV9 . . TRBJ1-1
CSVRGSYEQYF TGCAGCGTTAGAGGTTCCTACGAGCAGTACTTC TRBV29-1 . . TRBJ2-7
CASTGISGNTIYF TGTGCCAGCACGGGGATCTCTGGAAACACCATATATTTT TRBV7-9 . . TRBJ1-3
CASSLSRGAIDEQYF TGTGCCAGCAGTCTCTCCCGGGGGGCTATCGACGAGCAGTACTTC TRBV5-4 . . TRBJ2-7
CASSVSSVSGNTIYF TGTGCCAGCAGCGTTTCGTCAGTCTCTGGAAACACCATATATTTT TRBV9 once . TRBJ1-3
CASSSIAGWDTGELFF TGTGCCAGCAGCTCGATAGCGGGGTGGGACACCGGGGAGCTGTTTTTT TRBV4-2 . TRBD2 TRBJ2-2
CASSYRGPHTGYTF TGTGCCAGCAGTTACAGGGGGCCACACACGGGCTACACCTTC TRBV6-5 . TRBD1 TRBJ1-2
CASSPIERTEAFF TGTGCCAGCTCACCCATAGAACGCACTGAAGCTTTCTTT TRBV18 . . TRBJ1-1
CASSDYRGRGGYTF TGCGCCAGCAGTGATTACAGGGGGCGCGGTGGCTACACCTTC TRBV10-2 . TRBD1 TRBJ1-2
CASRTGSQPQHF TGTGCCAGCCGGACAGGGAGTCAGCCCCAGCATTTT TRBV6-5 . TRBD1 TRBJ1-5
CASSNTRSGKGIYEQYF TGTGCCAGCAGCAACACCCGGTCCGGCAAGGGGATTTACGAGCAGTACTTC TRBV7-4 . . TRBJ2-7
CASSQDGGTWRSGEQYF TGTGCCAGCAGCCAAGATGGGGGGACCTGGAGATCCGGCGAGCAGTACTTC TRBV4-2 . . TRBJ2-7
CASSIYGYDEQFF TGTGCCAGTAGTATTTACGGGTACGATGAGCAGTTCTTC TRBV19 . . TRBJ2-1
CASSATGNEKLFF TGTGCCAGCAGCGCTACAGGGAATGAAAAACTGTTTTTT TRBV9 . . TRBJ1-4
CASSQQGNTEAFF TGTGCCAGCAGCCAACAGGGGAACACTGAAGCTTTCTTT TRBV7-6 few . TRBJ1-1
CASSDTSGGIYNEQFF TGTGCCAGCAGCGACACTAGCGGGGGGATTTACAATGAGCAGTTCTTC TRBV9 . TRBD2 TRBJ2-1
CASSLEGYEQFF TGCGCCAGCAGCTTGGAGGGGTATGAGCAGTTCTTC TRBV5-1 . . TRBJ2-1
CASSGQGDTEAFF TGTGCCAGCAGTGGACAGGGGGACACTGAAGCTTTCTTT TRBV6-1 . TRBD1 TRBJ1-1
CASSLGQPNSPLHF TGTGCCAGCAGCTTGGGACAGCCTAATTCACCCCTCCACTTT TRBV7-9 . TRBD1 TRBJ1-6
CASGRWGQYTDTQYF TGTGCTAGTGGCCGTTGGGGACAGTACACAGATACGCAGTATTTT TRBV12-5 . TRBD1 TRBJ2-3